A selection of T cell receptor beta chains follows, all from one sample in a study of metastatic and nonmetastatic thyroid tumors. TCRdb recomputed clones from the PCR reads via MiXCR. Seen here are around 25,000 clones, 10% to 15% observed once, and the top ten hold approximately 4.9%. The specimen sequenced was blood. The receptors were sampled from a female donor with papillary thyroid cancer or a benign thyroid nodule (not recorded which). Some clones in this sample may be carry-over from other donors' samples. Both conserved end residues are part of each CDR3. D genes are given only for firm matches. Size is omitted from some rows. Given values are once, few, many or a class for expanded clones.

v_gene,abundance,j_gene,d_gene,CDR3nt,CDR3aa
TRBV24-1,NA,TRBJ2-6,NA,TGTGCCACCAGTTCCGGACAGTGCCGCGTCGGGGCCAACGTCCTGACTTTC,CATSSGQCRVGANVLTF
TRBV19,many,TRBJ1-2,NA,TGTGCCAGTAGTCGGACAGTGACTAACTATGGCTACACCTTC,CASSRTVTNYGYTF
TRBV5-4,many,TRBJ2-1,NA,TGTGCCAGCAGCGCGCCGGACGGGAGCTCCTACAATGAGCAGTTCTTC,CASSAPDGSSYNEQFF
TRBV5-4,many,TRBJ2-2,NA,TGTGCCAGCAGCTTGGCGGGGGCGGGCACCGGGGAGCTGTTTTTT,CASSLAGAGTGELFF
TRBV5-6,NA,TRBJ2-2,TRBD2,TGTGCCAGCAGTGATTCTAGCGGGAGCCCCCCCGGGGAGCTGTTTTTT,CASSDSSGSPPGELFF
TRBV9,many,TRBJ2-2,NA,TGTGCCAGCAGCGTTCGACAGAGTCCGAACACCGGGGAGCTGTTTTTT,CASSVRQSPNTGELFF
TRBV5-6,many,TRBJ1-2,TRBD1,TGTGCCAGCAGCTTAGACAGGGTTAAATATGGCTACACCTTC,CASSLDRVKYGYTF
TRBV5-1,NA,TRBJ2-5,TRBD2,TGCGCCAGCAGCTTCATGCGGACTAGCGGGAAAGTGACCCAGTACTTC,CASSFMRTSGKVTQYF
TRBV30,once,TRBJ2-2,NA,TGTGCCTGGAGCAAAGGGCCCTCACCCGGGGAGCTGTTTTTT,CAWSKGPSPGELFF
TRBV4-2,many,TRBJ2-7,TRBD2,TGTGCCAGCAGCCAAGGGTGGCCTAGCGGGTCCTACGAGCAGTACTTC,CASSQGWPSGSYEQYF
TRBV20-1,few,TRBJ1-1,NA,TGCAGTGCTAGAGATCACATAGGGGGTAACACTGAAGCTTTCTTT,CSARDHIGGNTEAFF
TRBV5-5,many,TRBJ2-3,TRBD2,TGTGCCAGCAGCCACGGGACTAGTCCAGATACGCAGTATTTT,CASSHGTSPDTQYF
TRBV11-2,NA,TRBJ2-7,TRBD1,TGTGCCAGCAGCCAAGGGACAGGGCAGGAGCAGTACTTC,CASSQGTGQEQYF
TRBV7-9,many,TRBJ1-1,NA,TGTGCCAGCAGCCTCACTGGGCGAGACACTGAAGCTTTCTTT,CASSLTGRDTEAFF
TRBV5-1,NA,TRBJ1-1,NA,TGCGCCAGCAGCTTGGTTGGTAGGGCAGGCACTGAAGCTTTCTTT,CASSLVGRAGTEAFF
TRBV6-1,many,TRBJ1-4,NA,TGTGCCAGCAGTGCGGACAGCTTTAATGAAAAACTGTTTTTT,CASSADSFNEKLFF
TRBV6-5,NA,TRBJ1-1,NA,TGTGACAGCAGTTACGGGGCAGGTCCTAAAGCTTTCTTT,CDSSYGAGPKAFF
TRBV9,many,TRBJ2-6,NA,TGTGCCAGCAGCGTAAAGCCCGGGGGCACTGGGGCCAACGTCCTGACTTTC,CASSVKPGGTGANVLTF
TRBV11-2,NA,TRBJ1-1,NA,TGTGCCAGCAGGTTAGGTCCCCGGTGGCCTGCAGCTTTCTTT,CASRLGPRWPAAFF
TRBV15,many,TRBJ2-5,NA,TGTGCCACCAGCAGAGAGCGAACTAATGTTCAGACCCAGTACTTC,CATSRERTNVQTQYF
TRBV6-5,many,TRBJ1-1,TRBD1,TGTGCCAGCAGTTACTCACCTCAGGGGGGAACTGAAGCTTTCTTT,CASSYSPQGGTEAFF
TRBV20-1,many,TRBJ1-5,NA,TGCAGTGCAAGAGGGGACCCCAATCAGCCCCAGCATTTT,CSARGDPNQPQHF
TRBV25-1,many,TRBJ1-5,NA,TGTGCCAGCAGTGAAGGTACAGCTTATGGCAATCAGCCCCAGCATTTT,CASSEGTAYGNQPQHF
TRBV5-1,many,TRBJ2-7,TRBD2,TGCGCCAGCAGCTATAGCGGGGCGCGAGAGCAGTACTTC,CASSYSGAREQYF
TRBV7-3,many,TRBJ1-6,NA,TGTGCCAGCAGCGAGCGAAGCTCCTATAATTCACCCCTCCACTTT,CASSERSSYNSPLHF
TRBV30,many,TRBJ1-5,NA,TGCGCCTGGAGCGAAGGGAGGGAGTATCAGCCCCAGCATTTT,CAWSEGREYQPQHF
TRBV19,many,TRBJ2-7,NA,TGTGCCAGTAGTGCGGGATTGAGGGCTTCCTACGAGCAGTACTTC,CASSAGLRASYEQYF
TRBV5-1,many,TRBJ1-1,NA,TGCGCCAGCAGCCCGGGTGGGGTGTTAAACACTGAAGCTTTCTTT,CASSPGGVLNTEAFF
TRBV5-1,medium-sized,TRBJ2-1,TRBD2,TGCGCCAGCGCGGGACTAGCGGGGGACTCCTACAATGAGCAGTTCTTC,CASAGLAGDSYNEQFF
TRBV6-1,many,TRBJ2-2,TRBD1,TGTGCCAGCAGTTCTGGACAGGGGGCAACCGGGGAGCTGTTTTTT,CASSSGQGATGELFF
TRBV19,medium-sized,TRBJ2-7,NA,TGTGCCAGTAGTATTTCATTCACCTTAGGCGGACGTTCCTACGAGCAGTACTTC,CASSISFTLGGRSYEQYF
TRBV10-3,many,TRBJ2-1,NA,TGTGCCATCAGTGAGTCGACGCCGACGCGTGGACAAGATGAGCAGTTCTTC,CAISESTPTRGQDEQFF
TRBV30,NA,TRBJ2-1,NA,TGTGCATGGAGGGTGCAGATTTACAATGAGCAGTTCTTC,CAWRVQIYNEQFF
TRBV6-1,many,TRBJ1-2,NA,TGTGCCAGCAGCCCCGAACCGGGACGGAACTATGGCTACACCTTC,CASSPEPGRNYGYTF
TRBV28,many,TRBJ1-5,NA,TGTGCCAGCACAAGAAGGGATCTAGGAAATCAGCCCCAACATTTT,CASTRRDLGNQPQHF
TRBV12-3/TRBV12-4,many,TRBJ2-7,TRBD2,TGTGCCAGCAGCCCGGGACTACTCTACGAGCAGTACTTC,CASSPGLLYEQYF
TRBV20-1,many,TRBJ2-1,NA,TGCAGTGCTAGACCCGCTAGCGAGAGGAGTGAGCAGTTCTTC,CSARPASERSEQFF
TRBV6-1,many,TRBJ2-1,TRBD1,TGTGCCAGCAAGGGGACAGCCGCACGGGGCAATGAGCAGTTCTTC,CASKGTAARGNEQFF
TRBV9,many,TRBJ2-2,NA,TGTGCCAGCAGCGTAGTGGGAACCGGGGAGCTGTTTTTT,CASSVVGTGELFF
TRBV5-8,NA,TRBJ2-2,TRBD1,TGTGCCAGCAGTGAGGGGGACAGGGGGCACACCGGGGAGCTGTTTTTT,CASSEGDRGHTGELFF
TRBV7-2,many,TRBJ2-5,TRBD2,TGTGCCAGCACCCCCCCGGGGGGGCTAGCGGGAGGAGAGACCCAGTACTTC,CASTPPGGLAGGETQYF
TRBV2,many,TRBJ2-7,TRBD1,TGTGCCAGCTCTAATAGGGACAGGGGCTACGAGCAGTACTTC,CASSNRDRGYEQYF
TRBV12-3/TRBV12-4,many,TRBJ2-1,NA,TGTGCCAGCAGTCAGACGTTTGAGCAGTTCTTC,CASSQTFEQFF
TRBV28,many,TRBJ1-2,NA,TGTGCCAGCAAGGGTGGCACCAACTATGGCTACACCTTC,CASKGGTNYGYTF
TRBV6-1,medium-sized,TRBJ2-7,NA,TGTGCCAGCAGTGAAGCGCAGGCGGAGCCTCTCTACGAGCAGTACTTC,CASSEAQAEPLYEQYF